This TCR beta chain appears in the sequencing data of a study of blood T cell repertoires in COVID-19. Study summary: T cells, B-cell-depleted T cells, or PBMCs provided the cDNA or gDNA that served as material.

CDR3 size: 18 residues. Germline CDR1 and CDR2: SEHNR and FQNEAQ (reference sequence). Trimming pared 5 bases from V and 3 bases from J, leaving 22 bases between. Original processing notes: Reference gene primer amplification gave estimated nucleated cell counts. TCRdb's copy holds only in-frame clones and misses some; the assay was immunoSEQ multiplex PCR. V, J and clone size are taken as reported in that table, and D and trimming were inferred from the DNA itself. The table shows about 55,000 clones, with 75% to 95% occurring only once. The specimen sequenced was peripheral blood. The TCR was taken from an elderly man with acute or convalescent COVID-19. The chain combines TRBV7-9 with TRBJ1-4; D gene unclear. CDR3 protein: CASSHPFGIRGSNEKLFF. CDR3 DNA: TGTGCCAGCAGCCATCCGTTTGGGATTCGGGGTTCTAATGAAAAACTGTTTTTT.